The next 31 T cell receptor beta chains were all read from a single sample in a study of CD8 T cells in Susac syndrome. Random hexamers served to reverse transcribe about 0.5 to 1 ug RNA. TCRdb ran MiXCR on the immunoSEQ multiplex PCR reads and lists one entry per CDR3 protein. The sample shows 160,000 or so distinct CDR3 sequences, roughly 94% of them seen only once. The sample was CD4+ T cells from PBMCs. The receptors derive from a human donor with multiple sclerosis.

The V and J genes are TRBV12-5 and TRBJ2-7; D gene unclear. V lost 4 bases and J 6 bases, leaving 13 bases between the germline ends. Germline CDR1 reads LGHNT; CDR2 reads FRNRAP. The CDR3 is 13 amino acids. The CDR3 DNA reads as TGTGCTAGTGGTTCCAACCCGACGGTCGAGCAGTACTTC. Translated, it gives CASGSNPTVEQYF.

The CDR3 here is CASSPGPGLGAADKKTQYF. The CDR3 DNA reads TGTGCCAGCAGCCCCGGCCCGGGTTTGGGGGCGGCGGATAAGAAGACCCAGTACTTC. The genes are TRBV11-1 and TRBJ2-5; weak D call: TRBD1 (6 bases). The germline V gene has CDR1 SGHAT and CDR2 FQDESV (reference sequence). V lost 5 bases to trimming and J lost 6 bases, with 31 bases between them. CDR3 size: 19 residues.

The rearrangement uses TRBV2 and TRBJ2-7, with a possible D match to TRBD1 (7 bases). This CDR3 has 12 amino acids. The germline V and J ends were trimmed by 4 bases and 7 bases, with 11 bases remaining between them. The V gene's germline CDR1 is SNHLY and CDR2 FYNNEI. As DNA, the CDR3 is TGTGCCAGCAGTGTACAGGGGAGGGAGCAGTACTTC. Its protein is CASSVQGREQYF.

The chain is built from TRBV6-5 and TRBJ2-1; D remains ambiguous. Trimming took 6 bases from V and 10 from J, leaving 10 bases between them. This CDR3 has 11 residues. The germline V gene encodes CDR1 MNHEY and CDR2 SVGAGI. CDR3 loop: CASRSPMEQFF. CDR3 DNA sequence: TGTGCCAGCAGATCCCCGATGGAGCAGTTCTTC.

The chain is built from TRBV20-1 and TRBJ2-1, with 10 bases fitting TRBD1. This CDR3 comprises 13 residues. The trim removed 3 bases at V and 8 bases at J, leaving 4 bases unmatched. CDR1 DFQATT and CDR2 SNEGSKA come from the germline V gene (reference sequence). CDR3: CSASRGTGDEQFF. The CDR3 DNA reads as TGCAGTGCTAGTCGCGGGACAGGGGATGAGCAGTTCTTC.

The V and J genes are TRBV3-1 and TRBJ1-1; TRBD1 might be the D (5 bases). CDR3 length: 12 residues. Deletions cut 2 bases from V and 6 bases from J, with 7 bases between. Germline CDR1 reads LGHDT; CDR2 reads YNNKEL (reference sequence). Written as DNA, the CDR3 is TGTGCCAGCAGCCAACCGGGGGCTGAAGCTTTCTTT. Its protein is CASSQPGAEAFF.

This chain joins TRBV5-3 and TRBJ1-1; a possible D gene is TRBD1 (6 bases). TRBV5-3 is identified as an open reading frame with a role that is uncertain. This CDR3 has 15 residues. Trimming took off 2 bases at V and 1 base at J, with 12 bases between the two ends. The CDR3: CARSFTGTTNTEAFF. The CDR3 DNA follows: TGTGCCAGAAGCTTTACCGGGACAACGAACACTGAAGCTTTCTTT.

The J gene is TRBJ2-1, the V gene TRBV24-1, with TRBD2 matching over 14 bases. J was trimmed by 7 bases and V by 4 bases; bases with no gene match: 5. Looked up from germline, CDR1 is KGHDR and CDR2 is SFDVKD. CDR3 length equals 16 residues. Here the CDR3 reads CATSDPGTSGRNEQFF. CDR3 nucleotides: TGTGCCACCAGTGACCCAGGGACTAGCGGGAGAAATGAGCAGTTCTTC.

The genes are TRBV6-5 and TRBJ1-5, with D unresolved. CDR3 length: 14 residues. V gave up 0 bases and J gave up 7 bases, with 10 bases separating them. From germline, CDR1 is MNHEY and CDR2 SVGAGI. In nucleotides, the CDR3 is TGTGCCAGCAGTTACTCGAGAGAGCACCAGCCCCAGCATTTT. Its translation: CASSYSREHQPQHF.

The chain uses TRBV29-1 and TRBJ2-1; a possible D gene is TRBD2 (6 bases). The CDR3 is 16 residues long. Germline V gene lookup returns CDR1 SQVTM and CDR2 ANQGSEA. Trimming stripped 1 base from V and 7 bases from J, with 20 bases between. Here the CDR3 reads CSVEGPPGGPVNEQFF. CDR3 sequence (DNA): TGCAGCGTTGAAGGTCCCCCTGGAGGGCCGGTTAATGAGCAGTTCTTC.

The chain combines TRBV7-3 with TRBJ2-5; 10 nucleotides agree with TRBD1. The CDR3 contains 15 residues. Germline V CDR1 and CDR2: SGHTA, FQGTGA. V shed 5 bases and J 5 bases; nucleotides not matched to a gene: 8. DNA for the CDR3: TGTGCCAGCAGCGCCGGGACAGGGGCGATGGAGACCCAGTACTTC. Its translation is CASSAGTGAMETQYF. Looking up the rest from reference TRBV7-3 and TRBJ2-5 gives the full variable domain: GAGVSQTPSNKVTEKGKYVELRCDPISGHTALYWYRQSLGQGPEFLIYFQGTGAADDSGLPNDRFFAVRPEGSVSTLKIQRTERGDSAVYLCASSAGTGAMETQYFGPGTRLLVL.

This clonotype was observed once. The genes are TRBV11-2 and TRBJ1-3; D gene ambiguous. Per the germline V gene, CDR1 is SGHAT and CDR2 is FQNNGV. Between the trimmed V and J ends, which lost 5 bases and 0 bases, there was a span of 14 bases. CDR3 length equals 16 residues. CDR3 protein: CASSPDGGYSGNTIYF. Written as DNA, the CDR3 is TGTGCCAGCAGCCCGGATGGCGGGTACTCTGGAAACACCATATATTTT.

The V call is TRBV9, the J call TRBJ1-1, with D perhaps matching TRBD1 (6 bases). Between the trimmed V and J ends, which lost 3 bases and 4 bases, there was a span of 10 bases. CDR3 length: 13 residues. The germline CDR1 and CDR2 sequences are SGDLS and YYNGEE. The CDR3 loop is CASSATQGTEAFF. The CDR3 nucleotides read TGTGCCAGCAGCGCTACACAGGGCACTGAAGCTTTCTTT.

The chain links TRBV19 to TRBJ2-1; D may be TRBD1 (6 bases). The CDR3 consists of 15 residues. Per the germline V gene, CDR1 is LNHDA and CDR2 is SQIVND (reference sequence). The ends were cut back, 1 base at V and 9 bases at J, with 16 bases in the middle. The CDR3 coding sequence is TGTGCCAGTAGTATAGGACAGGCCTGGGCGGGTGAGCAGTTCTTC. Translating it yields CASSIGQAWAGEQFF.

The V call is TRBV7-2, the J call TRBJ1-2; a possible D gene is TRBD1 (6 bases). Trimming removed 1 base at V and 6 bases at J, with 12 bases between. The CDR3 runs 14 residues. CDR1 and CDR2 from the germline V gene are SGHTA and FQGNSA. CDR3 sequence reads: CASSLVEGDHGYTF. The DNA for the CDR3 is TGTGCCAGCAGCTTAGTGGAGGGGGACCATGGCTACACCTTC.

The J gene is TRBJ2-1, the V gene TRBV27, with 7 bases identical to TRBD1. The CDR3 is 15 residues long. Germline loops: CDR1 MNHEY, CDR2 SMNVEV (reference sequence). The V segment lost 6 bases and the J segment 9 bases; nucleotides outside the gene matches: 14. CDR3 protein: CASRRSGTDNFEQFF. CDR3 nucleotides: TGTGCCAGCAGACGGTCGGGGACAGATAATTTTGAGCAGTTCTTC.

The chain links TRBV29-1 to TRBJ2-7, with TRBD2 matching 7 bases. With 0 bases clipped from V and 6 bases from J, the junction kept 11 bases outside the gene matches. From germline, CDR1 is SQVTM and CDR2 ANQGSEA. The CDR3 loop spans 15 amino acids. Here the CDR3 reads CSVEDPGTGGSEQYF. CDR3 nucleotides: TGCAGCGTTGAAGACCCAGGGACCGGGGGGAGCGAGCAGTACTTC.

This chain joins TRBV30 and TRBJ2-1, with 10 bases aligning to TRBD2. CDR3 length equals 17 residues. The J segment lost 6 bases and the V segment lost 7 bases, leaving 18 bases of the junction unmatched. Germline lookup yields CDR1 GTSNPN and CDR2 SVGIG (reference sequence). CDR3 in DNA: TGTGCCTCCCAGCCCCCGGGACTAGCGTCAGGGAGCAATGAGCAGTTCTTC. Translated, it gives CASQPPGLASGSNEQFF.

This clonotype appeared a few times. The chain couples TRBV7-2 to TRBJ2-3; no clear D gene. The CDR3 loop spans 14 amino acids. The germline gives CDR1 SGHTA, CDR2 FQGNSA. V was pared by 5 bases and J by 0 bases, with 9 bases between. The CDR3: CASSLLWSTDTQYF. Here the CDR3 DNA reads TGTGCCAGCAGCCTGCTATGGAGCACAGATACGCAGTATTTT.

The rearrangement uses TRBV6-6 and TRBJ2-1; possibly TRBD2 for D (5 bases). Per the germline V gene, CDR1 is MNHNY and CDR2 is SVGAGI (reference sequence). The CDR3 is made up of 15 amino acids. Trimming removed 6 bases at V and 3 bases at J, with 15 bases between. Here the CDR3 DNA reads TGTGCCAGCAGGGGAACTAGAACTCTCTACAATGAGCAGTTCTTC. Residues: CASRGTRTLYNEQFF.

The V gene is TRBV20-1, the J gene TRBJ2-5, with D perhaps TRBD1 (5 bases). Deletions cut 5 bases from V and 1 base from J, with 14 bases between. Germline lookup yields CDR1 DFQATT and CDR2 SNEGSKA (reference sequence). The CDR3 contains 14 residues. The CDR3 loop is CSAPRTGLQETQYF. The CDR3 DNA is TGCAGTGCTCCCCGTACAGGCCTCCAAGAGACCCAGTACTTC.

The rearrangement links TRBV5-4 to TRBJ2-6; possibly TRBD1 for D (6 bases). Trimming pared 4 bases from V and 2 bases from J, leaving 16 bases between. Germline V lookup: CDR1 SGHNT, CDR2 YYREEE (reference sequence). The CDR3 covers 17 residues. The CDR3 is CASSTQQGSPGANVLTF. The CDR3 DNA sequence: TGTGCCAGCAGCACTCAACAGGGCTCCCCTGGGGCCAACGTCCTGACTTTC.

The chain combines TRBV12-5 with TRBJ2-1; D not certain. Germline values: CDR1 LGHNT, CDR2 FRNRAP. Trimming removed 7 bases at V and 3 bases at J, with 13 bases between. CDR3 size: 14 residues. CDR3 sequence: CASAPLLFYNEQFF. Written as DNA, the CDR3 is TGTGCTAGTGCCCCCTTGCTGTTCTACAATGAGCAGTTCTTC.

The chain carries TRBV5-8 and TRBJ2-6; D possibly corresponds to TRBD2 (6 bases). The V and J ends lost 4 bases and 3 bases respectively, with 11 bases between them. The CDR3 has 15 residues. CDR1 SGHTS and CDR2 YDEGEE come from the germline V gene. The DNA of the CDR3 is TGTGCCAGCAGCCTACGGGGAGGTGGGGCCAACGTCCTGACTTTC. Amino acids: CASSLRGGGANVLTF. Drawing the rest from reference TRBV5-8 and TRBJ2-6, the complete variable domain is EAGVTQSPTHLIKTRGQQATLRCSPISGHTSVYWYQQALGLGLQFLLWYDEGEERNRGNFPPRFSGRQFPNYSSELNVNALELEDSALYLCASSLRGGGANVLTFGAGSRLTVL.

The gene calls are TRBV6-6 and TRBJ1-4; D ambiguous. CDR1 is MNHNY and CDR2 is SVGAGI in the germline V gene (reference sequence). Trimming shortened V by 6 bases and J by 5 bases, and 10 bases separated the two germline ends. CDR3 length: 13 residues. CDR3 DNA: TGTGCCAGCAGCCACCTGGGGAATGAAAAACTGTTTTTT. As protein: CASSHLGNEKLFF.

CDR3 region: CAIRGQGSDTQYF. CDR3 sequence (DNA): TGTGCCATCAGGGGACAGGGATCAGATACGCAGTATTTT. The chain joins TRBV10-3 to TRBJ2-3; TRBD1 aligns across 9 bases. Germline lookup yields CDR1 ENHRY and CDR2 SYGVKD. This CDR3 comprises 13 residues. With V trimmed by 6 bases and J by 4 bases, 2 bases remained unmatched.

The chain carries TRBV20-1 and TRBJ2-7; 14 bases agree with TRBD2. The J segment lost 7 bases and the V segment lost 5 bases, leaving 7 bases of the junction unmatched. This CDR3 region has 14 residues. Germline CDR1 reads DFQATT; CDR2 reads SNEGSKA (reference sequence). In DNA, the CDR3 is TGCAGTGCTTGGACTAGCGGGAGGACGGAAGAGCAGTACTTC. Its translation: CSAWTSGRTEEQYF.

V and J are TRBV30 and TRBJ1-4; perhaps TRBD1 as D (5 bases). The CDR3 has 14 residues. Germline CDR1 reads GTSNPN; CDR2 reads SVGIG (reference sequence). V was cut by 2 bases and J by 7 bases, with 14 bases left in between. The CDR3 region is CAWSHGTFREKLFF. CDR3 nucleotide sequence: TGTGCCTGGAGTCACGGGACTTTCCGTGAAAAACTGTTTTTT.

CDR3 nucleotides: TGTGCCAGCTGCGGGGGGATTGGGAACATTCAGTACTTC. It codes for CASCGGIGNIQYF. The J gene is TRBJ2-4, the V gene TRBV7-2, with 8 bases fitting TRBD2. The CDR3 contains 13 residues. Germline CDR1 reads SGHTA; CDR2 reads FQGNSA. J gave up 7 bases and V 8 bases, and 7 bases lay outside the gene matches.

This sequence joins TRBV7-3 and TRBJ2-1; D remains unclear. V was cut by 1 base and J by 3 bases, with 4 bases left in between. The CDR3 contains 13 residues. Looked up from germline, CDR1 is SGHTA and CDR2 is FQGTGA. CDR3 sequence reads: CASSLSLYNEQFF. The DNA of the CDR3 is TGTGCCAGCAGCTTAAGTCTCTACAATGAGCAGTTCTTC.

V and J are TRBV7-2 and TRBJ2-2, with D unclear. V was cut by 3 bases and J by 3 bases, with 8 bases left in between. The CDR3 covers 14 residues. Germline V CDR1 and CDR2: SGHTA, FQGNSA. Written as DNA, the CDR3 is TGTGCCAGCAGCTTTTCACGTGACACCGGGGAGCTGTTTTTT. It translates to CASSFSRDTGELFF.